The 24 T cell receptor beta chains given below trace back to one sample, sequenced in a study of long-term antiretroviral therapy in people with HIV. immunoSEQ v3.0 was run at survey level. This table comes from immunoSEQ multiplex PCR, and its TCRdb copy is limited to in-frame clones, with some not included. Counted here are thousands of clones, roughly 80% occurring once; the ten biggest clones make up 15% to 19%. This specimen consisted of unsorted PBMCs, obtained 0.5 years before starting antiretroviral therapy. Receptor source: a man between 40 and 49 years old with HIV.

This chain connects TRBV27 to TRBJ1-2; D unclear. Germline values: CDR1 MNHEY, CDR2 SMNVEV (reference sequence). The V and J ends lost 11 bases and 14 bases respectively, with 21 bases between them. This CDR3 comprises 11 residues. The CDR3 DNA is TGTGCCGCCTCCGGGCCCCCACCCGCAACCTTC. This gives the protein CAASGPPPATF.

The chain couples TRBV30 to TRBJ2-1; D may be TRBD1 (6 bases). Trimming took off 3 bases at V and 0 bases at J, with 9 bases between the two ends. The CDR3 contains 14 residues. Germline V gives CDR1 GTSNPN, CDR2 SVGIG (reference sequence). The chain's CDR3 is CAWRGHSSYNEQFF. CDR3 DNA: TGTGCCTGGAGGGGACATAGCTCCTACAATGAGCAGTTCTTC.

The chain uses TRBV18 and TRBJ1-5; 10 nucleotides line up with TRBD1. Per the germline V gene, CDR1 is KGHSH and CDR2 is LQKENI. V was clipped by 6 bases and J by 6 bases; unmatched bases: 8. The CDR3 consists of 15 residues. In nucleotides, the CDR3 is TGTGCCAGCTCCCTCGGGGACAGGGGTATTCAGCCCCAGCATTTT. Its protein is CASSLGDRGIQPQHF.

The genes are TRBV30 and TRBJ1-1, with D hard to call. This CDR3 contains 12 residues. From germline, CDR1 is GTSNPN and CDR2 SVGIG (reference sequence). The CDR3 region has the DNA TGTGCTTCGGACGGATCGGGGACTGAAGCTTTCTTT. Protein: CASDGSGTEAFF.

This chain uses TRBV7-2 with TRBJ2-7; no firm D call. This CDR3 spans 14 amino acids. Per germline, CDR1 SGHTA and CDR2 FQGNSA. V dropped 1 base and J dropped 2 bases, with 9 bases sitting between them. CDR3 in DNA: TGTGCCAGCAGCTTAGGACTGCAGACCTACGAGCAGTACTTC. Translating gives CASSLGLQTYEQYF.

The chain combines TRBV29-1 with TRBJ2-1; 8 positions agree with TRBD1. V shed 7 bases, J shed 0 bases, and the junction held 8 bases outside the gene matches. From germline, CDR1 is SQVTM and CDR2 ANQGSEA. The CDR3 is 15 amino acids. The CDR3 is CSGQDRAISYNEQFF. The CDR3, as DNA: TGCAGCGGGCAGGACAGGGCTATCTCCTACAATGAGCAGTTCTTC.

CDR3 region: CAWSPSGAGELFF. CDR3 nucleotide sequence: TGTGCCTGGAGTCCTTCGGGGGCCGGGGAGCTGTTTTTT. V gene TRBV30 combines with J gene TRBJ2-2; the D gene is possibly TRBD2 (6 bases). V was pared by 2 bases and J by 6 bases, with 10 bases between. Germline V gene data show CDR1 as GTSNPN and CDR2 as SVGIG (reference sequence). The CDR3 has 13 residues.

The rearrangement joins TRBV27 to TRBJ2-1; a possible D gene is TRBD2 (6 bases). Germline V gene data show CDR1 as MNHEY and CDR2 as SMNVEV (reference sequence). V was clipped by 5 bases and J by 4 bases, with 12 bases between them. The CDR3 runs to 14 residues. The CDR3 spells CASSAPGLYNEQFF. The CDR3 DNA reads TGTGCCAGCAGTGCCCCGGGACTGTACAATGAGCAGTTCTTC.

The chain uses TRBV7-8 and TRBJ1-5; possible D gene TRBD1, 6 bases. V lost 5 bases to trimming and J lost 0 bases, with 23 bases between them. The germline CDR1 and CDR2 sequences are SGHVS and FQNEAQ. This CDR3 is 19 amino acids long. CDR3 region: CASSQGGRDIYYSNQPQHF. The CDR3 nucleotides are TGTGCCAGCAGCCAAGGAGGGCGGGACATTTATTATAGCAATCAGCCCCAGCATTTT.

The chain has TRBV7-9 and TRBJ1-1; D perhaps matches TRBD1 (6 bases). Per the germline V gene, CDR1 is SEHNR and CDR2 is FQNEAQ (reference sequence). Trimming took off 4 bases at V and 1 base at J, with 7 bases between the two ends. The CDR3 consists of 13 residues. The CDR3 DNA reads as TGTGCCAGCAGCTCGGGACAGAACACTGAAGCTTTCTTT. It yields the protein CASSSGQNTEAFF.

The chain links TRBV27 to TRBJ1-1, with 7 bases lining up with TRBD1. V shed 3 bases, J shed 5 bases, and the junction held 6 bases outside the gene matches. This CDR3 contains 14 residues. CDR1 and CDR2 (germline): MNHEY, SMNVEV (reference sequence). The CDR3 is CASSLDRGLTEAFF. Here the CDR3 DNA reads TGTGCCAGCAGTTTGGATAGGGGGCTTACTGAAGCTTTCTTT.

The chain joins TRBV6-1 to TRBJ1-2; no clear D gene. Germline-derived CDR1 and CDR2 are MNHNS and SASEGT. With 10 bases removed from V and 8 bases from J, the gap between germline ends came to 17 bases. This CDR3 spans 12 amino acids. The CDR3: CATPMGMGGYTF. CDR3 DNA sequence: TGTGCCACCCCCATGGGAATGGGAGGCTACACCTTC.

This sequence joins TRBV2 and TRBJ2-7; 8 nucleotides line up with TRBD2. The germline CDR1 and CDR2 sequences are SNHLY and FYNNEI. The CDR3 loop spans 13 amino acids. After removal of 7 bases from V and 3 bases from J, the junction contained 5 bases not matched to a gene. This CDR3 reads CASTGGPNYEQYF. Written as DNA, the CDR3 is TGTGCCAGCACGGGGGGGCCTAACTACGAGCAGTACTTC.

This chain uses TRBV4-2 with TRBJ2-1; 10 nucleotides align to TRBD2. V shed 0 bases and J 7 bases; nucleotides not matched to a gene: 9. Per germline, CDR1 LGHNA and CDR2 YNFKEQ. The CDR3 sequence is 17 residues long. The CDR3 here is CASSQEVPSGGGNEQFF. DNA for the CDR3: TGTGCCAGCAGCCAAGAGGTCCCTAGCGGGGGTGGGAATGAGCAGTTCTTC.

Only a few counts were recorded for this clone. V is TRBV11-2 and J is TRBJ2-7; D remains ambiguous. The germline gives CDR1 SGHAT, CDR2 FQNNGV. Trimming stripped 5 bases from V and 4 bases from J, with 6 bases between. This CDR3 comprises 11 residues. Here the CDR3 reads CASSAVYEQYF. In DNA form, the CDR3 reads TGTGCCAGCAGCGCGGTTTACGAGCAGTACTTC.

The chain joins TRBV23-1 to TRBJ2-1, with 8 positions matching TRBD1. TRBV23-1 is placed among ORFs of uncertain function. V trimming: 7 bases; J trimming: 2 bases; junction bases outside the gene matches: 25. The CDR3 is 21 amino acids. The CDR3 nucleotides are TGCGCCAGCACGCCGGGGACAGGCTGGGCTAGCCGCCAGCCGACCTACAATGAGCAGTTCTTC. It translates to CASTPGTGWASRQPTYNEQFF.

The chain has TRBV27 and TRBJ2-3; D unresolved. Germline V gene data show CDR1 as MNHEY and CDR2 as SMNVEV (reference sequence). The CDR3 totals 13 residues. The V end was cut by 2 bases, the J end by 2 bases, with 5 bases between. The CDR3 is CASSLVPTDTQYF. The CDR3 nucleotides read TGTGCCAGCAGTTTAGTACCCACAGATACGCAGTATTTT.

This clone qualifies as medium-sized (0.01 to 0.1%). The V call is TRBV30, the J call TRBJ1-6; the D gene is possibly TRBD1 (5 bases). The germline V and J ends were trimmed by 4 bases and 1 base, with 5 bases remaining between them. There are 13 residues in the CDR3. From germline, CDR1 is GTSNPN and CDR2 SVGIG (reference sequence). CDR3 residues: CAWTGSYNSPLHF. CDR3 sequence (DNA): TGTGCCTGGACAGGGTCCTATAATTCACCCCTCCACTTT.

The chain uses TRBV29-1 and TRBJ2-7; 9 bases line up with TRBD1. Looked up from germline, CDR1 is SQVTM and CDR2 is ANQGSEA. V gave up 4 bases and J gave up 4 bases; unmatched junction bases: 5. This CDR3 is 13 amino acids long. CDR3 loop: CSVVDRGRYEQYF. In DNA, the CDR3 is TGCAGCGTTGTGGACAGGGGAAGGTACGAGCAGTACTTC.

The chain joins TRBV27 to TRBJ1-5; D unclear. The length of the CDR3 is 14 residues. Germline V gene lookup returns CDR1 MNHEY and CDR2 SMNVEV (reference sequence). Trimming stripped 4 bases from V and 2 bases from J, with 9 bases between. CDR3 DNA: TGTGCCAGCAGTTACGGAACGGGCAATCAGCCCCAGCATTTT. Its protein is CASSYGTGNQPQHF.

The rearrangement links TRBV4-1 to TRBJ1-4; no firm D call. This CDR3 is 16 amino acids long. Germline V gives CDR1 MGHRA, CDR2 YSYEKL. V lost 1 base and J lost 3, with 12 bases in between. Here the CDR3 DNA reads TGCGCCAGCAGCCAAGCCCCAGATCGGGCTAATGAAAAACTGTTTTTT. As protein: CASSQAPDRANEKLFF.

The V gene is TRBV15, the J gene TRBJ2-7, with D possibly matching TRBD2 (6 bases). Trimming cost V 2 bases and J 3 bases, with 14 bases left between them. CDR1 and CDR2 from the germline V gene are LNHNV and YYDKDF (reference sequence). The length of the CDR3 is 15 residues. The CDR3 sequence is CATSRFSGGNYEQYF. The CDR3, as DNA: TGTGCCACCAGCAGATTTTCTGGGGGGAACTACGAGCAGTACTTC.

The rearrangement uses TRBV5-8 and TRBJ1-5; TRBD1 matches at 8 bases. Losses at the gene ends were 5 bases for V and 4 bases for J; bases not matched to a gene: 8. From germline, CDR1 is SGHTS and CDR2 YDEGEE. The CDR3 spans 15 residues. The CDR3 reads CASRPDRDRNQPQHF. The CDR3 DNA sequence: TGTGCCAGCAGGCCGGACAGGGACCGTAATCAGCCCCAGCATTTT.

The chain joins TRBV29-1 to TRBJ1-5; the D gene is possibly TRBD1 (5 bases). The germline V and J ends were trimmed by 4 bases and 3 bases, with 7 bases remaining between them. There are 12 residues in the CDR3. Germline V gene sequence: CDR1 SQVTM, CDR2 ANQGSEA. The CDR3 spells CSVAGLNQPQHF. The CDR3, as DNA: TGCAGCGTTGCGGGGCTCAATCAGCCCCAGCATTTT. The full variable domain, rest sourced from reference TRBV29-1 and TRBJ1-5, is SAVISQKPSRDICQRGTSLTIQCQVDSQVTMMFWYRQQPGQSLTLIATANQGSEATYESGFVIDKFPISRPNLTFSTLTVSNMSPEDSSIYLCSVAGLNQPQHFGDGTRLSIL.